Each of the 27 T cell receptor beta chains below was sequenced from the same sample in a study of blood T cell repertoires in COVID-19. TCRdb's table, derived via immunoSEQ multiplex PCR, lists solely in-frame clones and lacks some. Here the sample spans 55,000 to 85,000 clones, roughly 80% being singletons. The sequenced sample consisted of peripheral blood. Receptors originate from a woman in her 70s with acute or convalescent COVID-19.

The chain has TRBV5-4 and TRBJ2-1; D is uncertain. Germline V gene data show CDR1 as SGHNT and CDR2 as YYREEE (reference sequence). Deletions cut 0 bases from V and 1 base from J, with 8 bases between. The CDR3 has 15 amino acids. The CDR3 sequence: CASSLEARSYNEQFF. CDR3 nucleotides: TGTGCCAGCAGCTTGGAAGCTCGTTCCTACAATGAGCAGTTCTTC.

The V call is TRBV5-8, the J call TRBJ1-5; D is unresolved. V was shortened by 4 bases and J by 2 bases, with 16 bases between the two germline ends. CDR1 and CDR2 (germline): SGHTS, YDEGEE. The CDR3 runs to 16 residues. CDR3 loop: CASSLHLGSGNQPQHF. CDR3 DNA: TGTGCCAGCAGCCTGCATCTTGGCTCTGGCAATCAGCCCCAGCATTTT.

The genes are TRBV5-6 and TRBJ1-2; tentatively, D is TRBD1 (6 bases). This CDR3 comprises 15 residues. The germline V and J ends were trimmed by 0 bases and 4 bases, with 13 bases remaining between them. CDR1 is SGHDT, CDR2 YYEEEE, per germline. The CDR3 DNA is TGTGCCAGCAGCTTGGTTGCCCTAGGGGGCTATGGCTACACCTTC. It translates to CASSLVALGGYGYTF.

This chain uses TRBV3-1 (or the pseudogene TRBV3-2) with TRBJ1-1, with 9 bases matching TRBD1. The CDR3 loop spans 14 amino acids. Unmatched junction bases numbered 3, after V lost 3 bases and J lost 4 bases. Germline loops: CDR1 LGHDT, CDR2 YNNKEL (reference sequence). The CDR3 coding sequence is TGTGCCAGCAGCCAGAGACAGGGGGGCACTGAAGCTTTCTTT. Translating gives CASSQRQGGTEAFF.

This chain links TRBV4-1 with TRBJ2-1; 14 bases align to TRBD2. The germline CDR1 and CDR2 sequences are MGHRA and YSYEKL. After removal of 5 bases from V and 8 bases from J, the junction contained 5 bases not matched to a gene. The CDR3 covers 15 residues. The CDR3 nucleotides read TGCGCCAGCAGCACCGGACTAGCGGGAGGCGATGAGCAGTTCTTC. Encoded protein: CASSTGLAGGDEQFF.

This clone has more than one count but fewer than ten. The chain carries TRBV12-5 and TRBJ2-1; 8 positions agree with TRBD1. Unmatched junction bases numbered 11, after V lost 6 bases and J lost 7 bases. Germline V gene lookup returns CDR1 LGHNT and CDR2 FRNRAP. The CDR3 sequence is 15 residues long. The CDR3 is CASGRGTGPRNEQFF. Here the CDR3 DNA reads TGTGCTAGTGGCAGAGGGACAGGCCCTAGGAATGAGCAGTTCTTC.

This clone was observed a handful of times. The J gene is TRBJ2-5, the V gene TRBV6-1, with D tentatively TRBD2 (6 bases). This CDR3 has 15 residues. V was clipped by 2 bases and J by 2 bases, with 12 bases between them. The germline CDR1 and CDR2 sequences are MNHNS and SASEGT. The CDR3 DNA sequence: TGTGCCAGCAGTGAACTAGGGACTTTACAAGAGACCCAGTACTTC. It codes for CASSELGTLQETQYF.

This clone was found once. This chain uses TRBV7-3 with TRBJ2-2; 8 positions agree with TRBD2. Per germline, CDR1 SGHTA and CDR2 FQGTGA. The trim removed 1 base at V and 1 base at J, leaving 2 bases unmatched. The CDR3 consists of 16 residues. The CDR3 nucleotides read TGTGCCAGCAGCTTAATGGCGGGAGGGAACACCGGGGAGCTGTTTTTT. This codes for CASSLMAGGNTGELFF.

The V and J genes are TRBV11-2 and TRBJ2-2; the D is unclear. The CDR3 is 12 amino acids. V lost 6 bases and J 3 bases, leaving 5 bases between the germline ends. Germline CDR1 SGHAT, CDR2 FQNNGV. This chain's CDR3 is CASRFDTGELFF. The CDR3 nucleotides read TGTGCCAGCAGATTCGACACCGGGGAGCTGTTTTTT.

The rearrangement uses TRBV10-1 and TRBJ2-3; D may be TRBD1 (5 bases). The germline gives CDR1 WNHNN, CDR2 SYGVQD (reference sequence). Trimming removed 4 bases at V and 0 bases at J, with 8 bases between. CDR3 length equals 14 residues. This chain's CDR3 is CASSGGPSTDTQYF. Here the CDR3 DNA reads TGCGCCAGCAGTGGGGGCCCTAGCACAGATACGCAGTATTTT.

The rearrangement links TRBV10-2 to TRBJ1-5, with 8 bases that match TRBD1. Trimming at V came to 6 bases and at J to 3 bases, leaving 10 bases not matched to a gene. The germline V gene has CDR1 WSHSY and CDR2 SAAADI. The CDR3 length is 16 residues. The CDR3 DNA is TGCGCCAGCAGACCCGCGACAGGGGAATTCAATCAGCCCCAGCATTTT. As protein: CASRPATGEFNQPQHF.

This chain uses TRBV5-4 with TRBJ2-2, with 7 positions matching TRBD2. Germline V gene lookup returns CDR1 SGHNT and CDR2 YYREEE (reference sequence). The CDR3 sequence is 16 residues long. V gave up 0 bases and J gave up 3 bases; unmatched junction bases: 5. The CDR3 here is CASSLASREYTGELFF. CDR3 coding DNA: TGTGCCAGCAGCTTGGCCTCGCGGGAGTACACCGGGGAGCTGTTTTTT.

V is TRBV5-4 and J is TRBJ2-5; 8 nucleotides line up with TRBD2. Germline assignment: CDR1 SGHNT and CDR2 YYREEE (reference sequence). Trimming cost V 7 bases and J 4 bases; bases outside gene matches: 15. The CDR3 contains 16 residues. The CDR3 DNA follows: TGTGCCAGCCACCCCGCTCCGGGAGGGGTGTCAGAGACCCAGTACTTC. It encodes CASHPAPGGVSETQYF.

V and J are TRBV5-1 and TRBJ2-2; no reliable D call. Germline V gene data show CDR1 as SGHRS and CDR2 as YFSETQ. V lost 4 bases, J lost 0 bases, and 13 bases lay in between. The CDR3 runs 16 residues. The CDR3 is CASSLGGVANTGELFF. The CDR3 bases are TGCGCCAGCAGCCTAGGTGGAGTCGCGAACACCGGGGAGCTGTTTTTT.

The CDR3 DNA follows: TGTGCCAGCAGTGACGGCGCCAAGACAGGGATCTATGAGCAGTTCTTC. The encoded protein is CASSDGAKTGIYEQFF. The chain employs TRBV6-4 and TRBJ2-1, with TRBD1 matching 7 bases. V was clipped by 2 bases and J by 8 bases; unmatched bases: 12. Germline V gives CDR1 MRHNA, CDR2 SNTAGT. The CDR3 is made up of 16 amino acids.

The chain carries TRBV11-2 and TRBJ2-7; a possible D gene is TRBD1 (6 bases). V was clipped by 0 bases and J by 4 bases, with 19 bases between them. The CDR3 spans 17 residues. CDR1 is SGHAT and CDR2 is FQNNGV in the germline V gene. The CDR3 sequence: CASSLDLGPGVGYEQYF. The CDR3 region has the DNA TGTGCCAGCAGCTTAGACTTGGGCCCAGGGGTGGGATACGAGCAGTACTTC.

The rearrangement joins TRBV6-6 to TRBJ1-2; TRBD1 might be the D (6 bases). The CDR3 has 15 residues. Trimming removed 5 bases from V and 3 bases from J, with 16 bases in between. Germline V gene lookup returns CDR1 MNHNY and CDR2 SVGAGI (reference sequence). DNA of the CDR3: TGTGCCAGCAGTAACCCCCGGGACACTGACTATGGCTACACCTTC. It codes for CASSNPRDTDYGYTF.

The rearrangement joins TRBV4-3 to TRBJ1-2, with D unresolved. The CDR3 is made up of 14 amino acids. V shed 7 bases and J shed 0 bases, with 12 bases lying between them. CDR1 is LGHNA, CDR2 YSLEER, per germline. CDR3 loop: CASTPVTSNYGYTF. The CDR3 bases are TGCGCCAGCACACCAGTTACCTCTAACTATGGCTACACCTTC.

The rearrangement links TRBV2 to TRBJ1-2, with D maybe TRBD1 (6 bases). CDR1 and CDR2 (germline): SNHLY, FYNNEI. The length of the CDR3 is 15 residues. The germline V and J ends were trimmed by 1 base and 3 bases, with 12 bases remaining between them. The CDR3 region has the DNA TGTGCCAGCAGTGAAGGCTGGGGGCTTGACTATGGCTACACCTTC. Residues: CASSEGWGLDYGYTF.

This sequence joins TRBV5-1 and TRBJ1-1; D gene unclear. The CDR3 contains 13 residues. Trimming shortened V by 1 base and J by 6 bases, and 10 bases separated the two germline ends. In germline, CDR1 is SGHRS, CDR2 YFSETQ. CDR3 in DNA: TGCGCCAGCAGCTTGTATCAGAGGTCTGAAGCTTTCTTT. This translates into CASSLYQRSEAFF.

V is TRBV19 and J is TRBJ1-1, with 8 bases that match TRBD1. Trimming took 6 bases from V and 4 from J; bases not matched to a gene: 10. CDR3 length equals 15 residues. From germline, CDR1 is LNHDA and CDR2 SQIVND (reference sequence). The CDR3 loop is CASSSRDRGSTEAFF. The CDR3 nucleotides read TGTGCCAGTAGCTCCCGTGACAGGGGATCCACTGAAGCTTTCTTT.

The chain has TRBV10-3 and TRBJ2-1; the match to TRBD2 covers 11 bases. V was pared by 3 bases and J by 2 bases, with 6 bases of the junction left unmatched. The CDR3 runs 17 residues. Germline V CDR1 and CDR2: ENHRY, SYGVKD. CDR3 sequence (DNA): TGTGCCATCAGTGATCCAACTAGCGGGGGCACCTACAATGAGCAGTTCTTC. This gives the protein CAISDPTSGGTYNEQFF.

The table lists this clone with a count of one. The chain recombines TRBV3-1 (or the pseudogene TRBV3-2) with TRBJ2-3, with no clear D. V was cut by 0 bases and J by 0 bases, with 25 bases left in between. Looked up from germline, CDR1 is LGHDT and CDR2 is YNNKEL (reference sequence). This CDR3 spans 21 amino acids. The CDR3 nucleotides read TGTGCCAGCAGCCAAGATCGGAGTATCCCCAACGCGGAACCTAGCACAGATACGCAGTATTTT. It specifies CASSQDRSIPNAEPSTDTQYF.

The chain uses TRBV7-9 and TRBJ2-5; D gene uncertain. In germline, CDR1 is SEHNR, CDR2 FQNEAQ (reference sequence). The CDR3 length is 15 residues. V was shortened by 2 bases and J by 2 bases, with 12 bases between the two germline ends. The CDR3 DNA is TGTGCCAGCAGCTTACTAGGCACGGCGCAAGAGACCCAGTACTTC. Amino acid sequence: CASSLLGTAQETQYF.

The rearrangement joins TRBV7-2 to TRBJ1-3; 9 bases match TRBD1. V shed 7 bases, J shed 4 bases, and the junction held 5 bases outside the gene matches. This CDR3 region has 14 residues. Germline assignment: CDR1 SGHTA and CDR2 FQGNSA. DNA of the CDR3: TGTGCCAGCACCAGGACAGGGGCCGGAAACACCATATATTTT. It translates to CASTRTGAGNTIYF. Full variable domain (rest looked up from reference TRBV7-2 and TRBJ1-3): GAGVSQSPSNKVTEKGKDVELRCDPISGHTALYWYRQSLGQGLEFLIYFQGNSAPDKSGLPSDRFSAERTGGSVSTLTIQRTQQEDSAVYLCASTRTGAGNTIYFGEGSWLTVV.

V usage is TRBV5-1 and J usage is TRBJ2-7; 8 positions agree with TRBD1. Looked up from germline, CDR1 is SGHRS and CDR2 is YFSETQ. With 0 bases clipped from V and 0 bases from J, the junction kept 8 bases outside the gene matches. The CDR3 is made up of 17 amino acids. For the CDR3, the DNA is TGCGCCAGCAGCTTGGGGACAGGGCGTTACGGCTCCTACGAGCAGTACTTC. This gives the protein CASSLGTGRYGSYEQYF. The full variable domain, its missing parts supplied by reference TRBV5-1 and TRBJ2-7, is KAGVTQTPRYLIKTRGQQVTLSCSPISGHRSVSWYQQTPGQGLQFLFEYFSETQRNKGNFPGRFSGRQFSNSRSEMNVSTLELGDSALYLCASSLGTGRYGSYEQYFGPGTRLTVT.

The chain is built from TRBV10-3 and TRBJ1-5; 9 bases line up with TRBD1. From germline, CDR1 is ENHRY and CDR2 SYGVKD. Trimming removed 0 bases from V and 5 bases from J; junction bases left unmatched: 5. The CDR3 runs to 16 residues. The CDR3 loop reads CAISESRQGEDQPQHF. The CDR3 nucleotides read TGTGCCATCAGTGAGTCTAGACAGGGGGAAGATCAGCCCCAGCATTTT.